The 2 T cell receptor beta chains below come from one sample, sequenced in a study of cytomegalovirus exposure and HLA in healthy donors. Vbeta (60) and Jbeta (13) primers were used in the PCR. TCRdb's copy holds only in-frame clones and misses some; the assay was immunoSEQ multiplex PCR. The table records almost 90,000 clones, 75% to 90% of them present only once. Sequenced: PBMCs. Receptors were obtained from a man aged 35 to 55 in good health and CMV-seropositive.

CDR3 sequence reads: CSVGGGTRYGYTF. The CDR3 DNA is TGCAGCGTTGGAGGAGGGACCCGCTATGGCTACACCTTC. The V and J genes are TRBV29-1 and TRBJ1-2; maybe TRBD1 (5 bases). Germline CDR1 SQVTM, CDR2 ANQGSEA. Trimming removed 4 bases at V and 4 bases at J, with 13 bases between. This CDR3 comprises 13 residues.

This chain joins TRBV5-6 and TRBJ2-2; D is perhaps TRBD1 (5 bases). The germline V and J ends were trimmed by 2 bases and 5 bases, with 10 bases remaining between them. The CDR3 is 14 residues long. Per the germline V gene, CDR1 is SGHDT and CDR2 is YYEEEE. CDR3 sequence: CASSFRPGTGELFF. The CDR3 DNA reads as TGTGCCAGCAGCTTTAGGCCAGGGACCGGGGAGCTGTTTTTT. The whole variable domain, filled in from reference TRBV5-6 and TRBJ2-2, reads DAGVTQSPTHLIKTRGQQVTLRCSPKSGHDTVSWYQQALGQGPQFIFQYYEEEERQRGNFPDRFSGHQFPNYSSELNVNALLLGDSALYLCASSFRPGTGELFFGEGSRLTVL.